This T cell receptor (beta chain) was captured in a study of OX40 agonist ivuxolimab in advanced cancers. Study-wide results and caveats: The CD4+ and CD8+ T cells in the blood had expanded clonally by week 6 at 0.1 to 3.0 mg/kg.

In this sample, this clone turned up once. Its antigen is still unknown. Produced via immunoSEQ multiplex PCR; TCRdb's table is partial and in-frame only. The sample lists roughly 58,000 clones, roughly 85% occurring once. Sequencing was performed on CD4+ or CD8+ T cells sorted from blood, taken in a trial of the OX40 agonist ivuxolimab. This sequence originates from an adult with an advanced solid tumor such as melanoma, head and neck, liver or kidney cancer.

As DNA, the CDR3 is TGTGCCAGCAGCTCCCGAGGGAACGGCAATGAGCAGTTCTTC. Translating gives CASSSRGNGNEQFF. This chain links TRBV7-3 with TRBJ2-1; tentative D call: TRBD2 (5 bases). The CDR3 covers 14 residues. The V end was cut by 4 bases, the J end by 6 bases, with 13 bases between. Germline-derived CDR1 and CDR2 are SGHTA and FQGTGA.